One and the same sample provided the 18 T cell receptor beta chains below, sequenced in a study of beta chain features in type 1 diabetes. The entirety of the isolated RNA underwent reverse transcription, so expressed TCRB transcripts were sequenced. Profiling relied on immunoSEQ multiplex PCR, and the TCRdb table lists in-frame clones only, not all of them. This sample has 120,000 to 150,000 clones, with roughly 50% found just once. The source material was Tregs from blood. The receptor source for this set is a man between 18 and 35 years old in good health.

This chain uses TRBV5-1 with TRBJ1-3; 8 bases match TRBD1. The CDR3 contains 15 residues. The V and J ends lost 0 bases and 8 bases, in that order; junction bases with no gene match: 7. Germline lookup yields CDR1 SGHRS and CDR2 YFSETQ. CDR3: CASSLARLQGDTIYF. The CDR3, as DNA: TGCGCCAGCAGCTTGGCCCGTTTACAGGGGGACACCATATATTTT.

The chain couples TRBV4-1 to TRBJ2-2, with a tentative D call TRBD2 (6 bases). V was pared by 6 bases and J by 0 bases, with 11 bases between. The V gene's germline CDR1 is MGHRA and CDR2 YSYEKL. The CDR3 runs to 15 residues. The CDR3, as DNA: TGCGCCAGCAGTTCCGGGGGAACGAACACCGGGGAGCTGTTTTTT. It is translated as CASSSGGTNTGELFF.

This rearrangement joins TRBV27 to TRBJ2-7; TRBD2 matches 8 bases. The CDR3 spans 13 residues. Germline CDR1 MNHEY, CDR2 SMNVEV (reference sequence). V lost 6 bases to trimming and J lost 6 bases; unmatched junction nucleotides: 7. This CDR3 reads CASRISGGGEQYF. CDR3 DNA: TGTGCCAGCAGAATTTCGGGAGGGGGCGAGCAGTACTTC.

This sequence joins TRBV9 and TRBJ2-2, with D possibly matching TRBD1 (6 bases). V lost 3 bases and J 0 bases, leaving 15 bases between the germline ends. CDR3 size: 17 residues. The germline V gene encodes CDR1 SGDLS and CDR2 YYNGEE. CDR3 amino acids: CASSARTGTPNTGELFF. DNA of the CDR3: TGTGCCAGCAGCGCCCGTACAGGGACACCGAACACCGGGGAGCTGTTTTTT. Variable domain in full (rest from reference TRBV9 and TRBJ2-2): DSGVTQTPKHLITATGQRVTLRCSPRSGDLSVYWYQQSLDQGLQFLIQYYNGEERAKGNILERFSAQQFPDLHSELNLSSLELGDSALYFCASSARTGTPNTGELFFGEGSRLTVL.

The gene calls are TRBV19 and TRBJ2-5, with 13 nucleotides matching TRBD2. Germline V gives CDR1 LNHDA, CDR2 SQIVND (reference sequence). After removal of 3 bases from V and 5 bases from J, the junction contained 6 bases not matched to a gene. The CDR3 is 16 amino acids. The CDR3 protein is CASSIPGLAGWETQYF. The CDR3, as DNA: TGTGCCAGTAGTATCCCGGGACTAGCGGGATGGGAGACCCAGTACTTC.

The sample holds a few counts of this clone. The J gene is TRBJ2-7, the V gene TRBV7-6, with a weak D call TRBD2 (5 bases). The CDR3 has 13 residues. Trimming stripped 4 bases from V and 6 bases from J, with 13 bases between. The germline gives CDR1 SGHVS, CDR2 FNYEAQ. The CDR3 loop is CASSSRLAAEQYF. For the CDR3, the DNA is TGTGCCAGCAGCTCGAGGCTAGCCGCCGAGCAGTACTTC.

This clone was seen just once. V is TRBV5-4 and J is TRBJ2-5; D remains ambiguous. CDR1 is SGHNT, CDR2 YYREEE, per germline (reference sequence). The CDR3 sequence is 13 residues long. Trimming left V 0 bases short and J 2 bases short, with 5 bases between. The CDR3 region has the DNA TGTGCCAGCAGCTTGGGGGCGCAAGAGACCCAGTACTTC. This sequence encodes CASSLGAQETQYF.

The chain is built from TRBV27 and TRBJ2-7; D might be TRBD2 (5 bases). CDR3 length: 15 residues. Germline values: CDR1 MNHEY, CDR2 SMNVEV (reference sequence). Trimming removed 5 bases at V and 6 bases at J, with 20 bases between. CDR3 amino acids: CASSTTVGLGSEQYF. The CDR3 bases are TGTGCCAGCAGTACCACCGTCGGGTTGGGGAGCGAGCAGTACTTC.

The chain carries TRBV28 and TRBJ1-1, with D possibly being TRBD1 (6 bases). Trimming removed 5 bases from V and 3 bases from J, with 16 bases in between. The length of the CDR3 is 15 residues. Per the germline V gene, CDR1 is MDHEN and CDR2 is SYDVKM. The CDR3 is CASSPDSVSYTEAFF. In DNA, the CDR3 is TGTGCCAGCAGTCCGGACAGTGTCAGTTACACTGAAGCTTTCTTT.

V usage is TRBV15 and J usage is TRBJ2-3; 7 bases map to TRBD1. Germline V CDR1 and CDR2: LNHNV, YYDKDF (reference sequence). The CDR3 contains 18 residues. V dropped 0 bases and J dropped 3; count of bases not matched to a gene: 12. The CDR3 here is CATSRDGEQGRGTDTQYF. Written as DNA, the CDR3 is TGTGCCACCAGCAGAGATGGGGAACAGGGGCGAGGGACAGATACGCAGTATTTT.

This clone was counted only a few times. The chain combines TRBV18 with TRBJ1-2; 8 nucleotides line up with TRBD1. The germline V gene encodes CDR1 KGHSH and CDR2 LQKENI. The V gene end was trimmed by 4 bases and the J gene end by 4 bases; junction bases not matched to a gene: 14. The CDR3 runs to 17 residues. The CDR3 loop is CASSRGTPTGQGYGYTF. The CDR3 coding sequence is TGTGCCAGCTCACGCGGAACACCCACCGGACAGGGCTATGGCTACACCTTC.

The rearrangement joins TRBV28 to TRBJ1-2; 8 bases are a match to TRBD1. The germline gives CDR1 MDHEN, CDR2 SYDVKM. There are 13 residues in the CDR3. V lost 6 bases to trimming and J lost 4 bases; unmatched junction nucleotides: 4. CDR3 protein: CASRRDRPYGYTF. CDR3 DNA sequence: TGTGCCAGCAGGCGGGACAGGCCCTATGGCTACACCTTC.

The CDR3 loop is CASSLAPTSGYEQYF. The CDR3 DNA sequence: TGTGCCAGCAGCTTGGCCCCGACTAGCGGTTACGAGCAGTACTTC. The chain has TRBV5-4 and TRBJ2-7; 9 bases agree with TRBD2. This CDR3 is built from 15 residues. CDR1 is SGHNT and CDR2 is YYREEE in the germline V gene (reference sequence). V was pared by 0 bases and J by 4 bases, with 5 bases of the junction left unmatched.

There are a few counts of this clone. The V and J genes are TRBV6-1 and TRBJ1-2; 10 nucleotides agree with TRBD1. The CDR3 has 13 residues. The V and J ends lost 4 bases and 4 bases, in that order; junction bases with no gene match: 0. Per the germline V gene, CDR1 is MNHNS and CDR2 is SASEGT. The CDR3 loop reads CASSGTGGYGYTF. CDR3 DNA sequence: TGTGCCAGCAGTGGGACAGGGGGCTATGGCTACACCTTC.

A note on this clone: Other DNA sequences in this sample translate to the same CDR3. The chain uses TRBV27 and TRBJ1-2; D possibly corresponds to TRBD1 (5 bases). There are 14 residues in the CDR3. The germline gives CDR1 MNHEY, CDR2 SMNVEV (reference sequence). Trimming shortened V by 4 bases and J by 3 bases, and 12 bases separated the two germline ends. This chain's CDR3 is CASSSTQAYYGYTF. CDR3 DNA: TGTGCCAGCAGTTCGACACAGGCCTACTATGGCTACACCTTC.

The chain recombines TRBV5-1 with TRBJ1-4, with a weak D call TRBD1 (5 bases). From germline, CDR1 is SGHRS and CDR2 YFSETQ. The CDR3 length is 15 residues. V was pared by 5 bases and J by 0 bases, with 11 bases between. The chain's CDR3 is CASSSQGATNEKLFF. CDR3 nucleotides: TGCGCCAGCAGTTCCCAAGGGGCAACTAATGAAAAACTGTTTTTT.

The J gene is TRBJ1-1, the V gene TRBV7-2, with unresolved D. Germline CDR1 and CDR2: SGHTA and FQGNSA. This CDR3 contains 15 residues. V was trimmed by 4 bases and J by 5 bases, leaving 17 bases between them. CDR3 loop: CASSSQARAETEAFF. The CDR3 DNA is TGTGCCAGCAGCTCCCAGGCGAGGGCGGAAACTGAAGCTTTCTTT.

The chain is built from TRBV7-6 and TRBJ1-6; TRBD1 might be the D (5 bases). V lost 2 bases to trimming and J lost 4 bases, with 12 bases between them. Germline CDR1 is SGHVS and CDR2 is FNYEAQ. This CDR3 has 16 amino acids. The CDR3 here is CASSLLGRGYNSPLHF. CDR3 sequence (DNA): TGTGCCAGCAGCTTACTTGGGCGGGGGTATAATTCACCCCTCCACTTT.